Listed below are T cell receptor beta chains from one sample, sequenced in a study of blood T cell repertoires in COVID-19. Data came from immunoSEQ multiplex PCR; TCRdb stores just in-frame clones and leaves some out. The profile shows about 190,000 clones, more than 70% of them singletons. Source material: PBMCs or T cells enriched from blood (not recorded which). The receptors stem from a woman younger than 45 who had recovered from COVID-19. Each CDR3 is given with its conserved first and last residue. A D gene is named only where the DNA matches it firmly. Size is omitted from some rows. Given values are once, few, many or a class for expanded clones.

j_call	clone_size	d_call	v_call	cdr3_aa	cdr3_nt
TRBJ2-3	once	-	TRBV28	CASSRVGVGTDTQYF	TGTGCCAGCAGCCGGGTAGGGGTTGGAACAGATACGCAGTATTTT
TRBJ2-7	-	-	TRBV19	CASSIVGGTGDSYEQYF	TGTGCCAGTAGTATAGTGGGAGGGACAGGAGACTCCTACGAGCAGTACTTC
TRBJ2-7	-	TRBD2	TRBV6-2/TRBV6-3	CASSYGLEGEQYF	TGTGCCAGCAGTTACGGACTAGAAGGCGAGCAGTACTTC
TRBJ1-6	-	-	TRBV28	CASSQALGGSPLHF	TGTGCCAGCAGTCAAGCTCTGGGAGGATCACCCCTCCACTTT
TRBJ1-5	-	-	TRBV10-3	CAISAGKLNQPQHF	TGTGCCATCAGTGCGGGGAAACTCAATCAGCCCCAGCATTTT
TRBJ2-2	-	TRBD2	TRBV5-1	CASSLSGRGTGELFF	TGCGCCAGCAGCTTAAGCGGGAGAGGGACCGGGGAGCTGTTTTTT
TRBJ2-3	-	TRBD2	TRBV5-1	CASSLASSGDTQYF	TGCGCCAGCAGCTTGGCCTCTAGCGGAGATACGCAGTATTTT
TRBJ2-1	-	-	TRBV29-1	CSVEVATAKVYNEQFF	TGCAGCGTTGAAGTTGCGACAGCTAAAGTATACAATGAGCAGTTCTTC
TRBJ1-1	-	-	TRBV6-5	CAAQPRVNTEAFF	TGTGCCGCCCAACCCCGGGTGAACACTGAAGCTTTCTTT
TRBJ2-7	-	TRBD2	TRBV19	CASSMALAGLYEQYF	TGTGCCAGTAGTATGGCCCTAGCGGGCCTCTACGAGCAGTACTTC
TRBJ2-1	-	TRBD2	TRBV29-1	CSVGPSGTDNEQFF	TGCAGCGTTGGGCCTAGCGGAACCGACAATGAGCAGTTCTTC
TRBJ2-7	-	-	TRBV19	CASSLGATSYEQYF	TGTGCCAGTTCCCTAGGGGCGACCTCCTACGAGCAGTACTTC
TRBJ2-7	-	-	TRBV7-8	CASSLAEQGPEQYF	TGTGCCAGCAGCTTAGCCGAACAGGGACCCGAGCAGTACTTC
TRBJ2-1	few	TRBD2	TRBV7-2	CASSLVGGSNEQFF	TGTGCCAGCAGCTTAGTCGGCGGGAGCAATGAGCAGTTCTTC
TRBJ2-2	once	TRBD2	TRBV30	CAWRNTSGGELFF	TGTGCCTGGAGAAATACTAGCGGGGGGGAGCTGTTTTTT
TRBJ1-5	-	TRBD1	TRBV27	CASSRSGQGQPQHF	TGTGCCAGCAGTCGTAGCGGACAGGGACAGCCCCAGCATTTT
TRBJ2-3	-	TRBD2	TRBV24-1	CATSDFTSGITDTQYF	TGTGCCACCAGTGATTTCACTAGCGGAATCACAGATACGCAGTATTTT
TRBJ2-3	few	-	TRBV11-2	CASSPGGGTDTQYF	TGTGCCAGCAGCCCCGGAGGGGGCACAGATACGCAGTATTTT
TRBJ2-7	once	-	TRBV19	CASSDQGNTYEQYF	TGTGCCAGTAGTGACCAGGGAAATACCTACGAGCAGTACTTC
TRBJ1-3	-	-	TRBV15	CATSVKSPGVSGNTIYF	TGTGCCACCAGCGTCAAATCCCCGGGTGTCTCTGGAAACACCATATATTTT